This T cell receptor beta chain was identified in a study of T cell changes during pregnancy in multiple sclerosis. TCRdb's copy holds only in-frame clones and misses some; the assay was immunoSEQ multiplex PCR. The table shows some 59,000 clones, with just over 90% occurring only once. This CDR3 is 13 amino acids long. CDR1 is KGHSH, CDR2 LQKENI, per germline. V lost 3 bases and J lost 9; bases outside the gene matches: 4. The origin of this receptor is a female donor with multiple sclerosis, enrolled in a pregnancy study. The rearrangement uses TRBV18 and TRBJ2-1; 8 bases match TRBD1. The sequenced sample was peripheral blood, obtained in the second trimester of pregnancy. The CDR3, as DNA: TGTGCCAGCTCACCTCCGGGACAGGCTGAGCAGTTCTTC. This translates into CASSPPGQAEQFF. Filled out from reference TRBV18 and TRBJ2-1, the complete variable domain reads NAGVMQNPRHLVRRRGQEARLRCSPMKGHSHVYWYRQLPEEGLKFMVYLQKENIIDESGMPKERFSAEFPKEGPSILRIQQVVRGDSAAYFCASSPPGQAEQFFGPGTRLTVL.